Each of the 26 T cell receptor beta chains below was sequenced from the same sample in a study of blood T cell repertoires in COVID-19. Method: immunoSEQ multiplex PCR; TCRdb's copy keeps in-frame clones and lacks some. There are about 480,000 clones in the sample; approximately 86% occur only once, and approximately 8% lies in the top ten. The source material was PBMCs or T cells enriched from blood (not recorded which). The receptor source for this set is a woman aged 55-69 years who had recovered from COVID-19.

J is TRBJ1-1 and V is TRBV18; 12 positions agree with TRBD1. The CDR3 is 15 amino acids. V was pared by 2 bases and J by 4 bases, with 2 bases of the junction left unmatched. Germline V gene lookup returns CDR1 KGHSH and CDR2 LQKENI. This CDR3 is CASSPGTGGRTEAFF. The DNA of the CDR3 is TGTGCCAGCTCACCAGGGACAGGGGGCCGCACTGAAGCTTTCTTT.

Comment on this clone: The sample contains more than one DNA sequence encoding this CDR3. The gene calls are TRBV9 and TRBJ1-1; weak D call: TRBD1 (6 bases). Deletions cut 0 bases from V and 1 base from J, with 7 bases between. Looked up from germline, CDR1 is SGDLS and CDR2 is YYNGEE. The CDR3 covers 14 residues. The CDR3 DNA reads TGTGCCAGCAGCGTAGGGGGACAGAACACTGAAGCTTTCTTT. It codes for CASSVGGQNTEAFF.

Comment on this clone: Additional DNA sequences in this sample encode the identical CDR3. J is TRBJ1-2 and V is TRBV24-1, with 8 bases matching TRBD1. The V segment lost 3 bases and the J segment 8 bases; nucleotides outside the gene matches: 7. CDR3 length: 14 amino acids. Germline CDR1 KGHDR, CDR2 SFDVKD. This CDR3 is CATSDLDRDGGYTF. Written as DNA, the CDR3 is TGTGCCACCAGTGATCTGGACAGGGACGGGGGCTACACCTTC.

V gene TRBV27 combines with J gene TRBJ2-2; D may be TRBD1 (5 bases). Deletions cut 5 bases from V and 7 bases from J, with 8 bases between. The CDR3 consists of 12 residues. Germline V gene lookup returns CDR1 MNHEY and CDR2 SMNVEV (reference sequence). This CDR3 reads CASSPGIGELFF. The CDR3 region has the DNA TGTGCCAGCAGTCCAGGGATCGGGGAGCTGTTTTTT.

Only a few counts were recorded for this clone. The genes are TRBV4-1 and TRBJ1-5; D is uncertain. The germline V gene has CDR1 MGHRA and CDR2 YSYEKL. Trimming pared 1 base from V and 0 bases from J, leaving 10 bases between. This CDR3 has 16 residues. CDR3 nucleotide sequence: TGCGCCAGCAGCCAAGGGCCTCCTTATAGCAATCAGCCCCAGCATTTT. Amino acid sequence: CASSQGPPYSNQPQHF.

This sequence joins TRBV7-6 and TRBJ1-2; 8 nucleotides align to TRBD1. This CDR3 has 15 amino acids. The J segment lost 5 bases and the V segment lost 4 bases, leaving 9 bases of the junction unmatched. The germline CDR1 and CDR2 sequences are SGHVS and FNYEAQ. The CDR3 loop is CASSSRTGTPYGYTF. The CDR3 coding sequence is TGTGCCAGCAGCTCTCGGACAGGGACCCCTTATGGCTACACCTTC. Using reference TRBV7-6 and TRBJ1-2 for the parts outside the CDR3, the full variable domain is GAGVSQSPRYKVTKRGQDVALRCDPISGHVSLYWYRQALGQGPEFLTYFNYEAQQDKSGLPNDRFSAERPEGSISTLTIQRTEQRDSAMYRCASSSRTGTPYGYTFGSGTRLTVV.

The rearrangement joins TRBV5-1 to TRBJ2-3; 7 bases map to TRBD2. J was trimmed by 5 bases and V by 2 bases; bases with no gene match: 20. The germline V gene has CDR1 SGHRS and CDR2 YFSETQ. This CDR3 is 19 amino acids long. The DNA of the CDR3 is TGCGCCAGCAGCTTCGCTAGCGGCTCCTATGCTATACTCGGAGATACGCAGTATTTT. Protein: CASSFASGSYAILGDTQYF.

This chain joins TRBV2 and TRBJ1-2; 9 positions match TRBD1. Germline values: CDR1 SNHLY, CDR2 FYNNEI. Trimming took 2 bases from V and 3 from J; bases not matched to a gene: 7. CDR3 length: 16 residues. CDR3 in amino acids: CASSEPNRGRDYGYTF. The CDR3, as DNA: TGTGCCAGCAGTGAACCAAACAGGGGGCGAGACTATGGCTACACCTTC.

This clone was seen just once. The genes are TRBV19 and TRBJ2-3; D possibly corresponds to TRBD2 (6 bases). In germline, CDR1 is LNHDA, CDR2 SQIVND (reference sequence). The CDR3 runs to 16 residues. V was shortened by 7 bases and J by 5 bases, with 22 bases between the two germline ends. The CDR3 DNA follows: TGTGCCAGTACTCATCATAGCGGTCCGGGAAGAGATACGCAGTATTTT. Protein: CASTHHSGPGRDTQYF. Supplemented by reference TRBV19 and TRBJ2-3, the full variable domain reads DGGITQSPKYLFRKEGQNVTLSCEQNLNHDAMYWYRQDPGQGLRLIYYSQIVNDFQKGDIAEGYSVSREKKESFPLTVTSAQKNPTAFYLCASTHHSGPGRDTQYFGPGTRLTVL.

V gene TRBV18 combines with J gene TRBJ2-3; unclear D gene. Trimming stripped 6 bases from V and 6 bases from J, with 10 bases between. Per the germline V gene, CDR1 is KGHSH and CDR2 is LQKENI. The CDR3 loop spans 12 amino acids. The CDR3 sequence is CASSPSEDTQYF. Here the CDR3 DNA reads TGTGCCAGCTCCCCCTCGGAGGATACGCAGTATTTT. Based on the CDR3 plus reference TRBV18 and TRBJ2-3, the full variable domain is NAGVMQNPRHLVRRRGQEARLRCSPMKGHSHVYWYRQLPEEGLKFMVYLQKENIIDESGMPKERFSAEFPKEGPSILRIQQVVRGDSAAYFCASSPSEDTQYFGPGTRLTVL.

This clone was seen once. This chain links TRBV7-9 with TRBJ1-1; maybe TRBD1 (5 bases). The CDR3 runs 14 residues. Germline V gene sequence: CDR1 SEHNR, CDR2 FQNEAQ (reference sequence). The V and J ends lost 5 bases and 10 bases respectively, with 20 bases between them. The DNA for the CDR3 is TGTGCCAGCAGCGCGCAAGGGACTCCAAGCGCAGCTTTCTTT. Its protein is CASSAQGTPSAAFF.

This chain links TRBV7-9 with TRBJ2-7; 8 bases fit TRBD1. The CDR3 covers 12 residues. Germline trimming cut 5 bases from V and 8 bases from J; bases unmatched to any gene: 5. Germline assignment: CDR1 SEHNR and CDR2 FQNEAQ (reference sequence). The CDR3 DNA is TGTGCCAGCAGCCCCGGACAGGGACAGCAGTACTTC. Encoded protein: CASSPGQGQQYF. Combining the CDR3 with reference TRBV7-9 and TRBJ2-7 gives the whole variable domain DTGVSQNPRHKITKRGQNVTFRCDPISEHNRLYWYRQTLGQGPEFLTYFQNEAQLEKSRLLSDRFSAERPKGSFSTLEIQRTEQGDSAMYLCASSPGQGQQYFGPGTRLTVT.

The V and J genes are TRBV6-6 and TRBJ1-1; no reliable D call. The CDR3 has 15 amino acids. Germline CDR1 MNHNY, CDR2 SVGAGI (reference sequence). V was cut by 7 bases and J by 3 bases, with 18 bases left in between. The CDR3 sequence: CASTSTMVTDTEAFF. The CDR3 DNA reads TGTGCCAGCACCTCCACCATGGTCACGGACACTGAAGCTTTCTTT.

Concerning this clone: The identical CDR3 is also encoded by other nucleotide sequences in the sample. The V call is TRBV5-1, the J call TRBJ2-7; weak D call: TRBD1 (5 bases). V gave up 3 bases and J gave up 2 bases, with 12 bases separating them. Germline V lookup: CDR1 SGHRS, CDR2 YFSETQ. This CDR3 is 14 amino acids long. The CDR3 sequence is CASSSQGGAYEQYF. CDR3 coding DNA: TGCGCCAGCAGCTCCCAGGGTGGCGCCTACGAGCAGTACTTC.

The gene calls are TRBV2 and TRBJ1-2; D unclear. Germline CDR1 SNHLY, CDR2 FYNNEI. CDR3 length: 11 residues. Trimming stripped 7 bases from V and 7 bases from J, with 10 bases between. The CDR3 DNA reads TGTGCCAGCATCCTCGGGTCTGGCTACACCTTC. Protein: CASILGSGYTF.

The CDR3, as DNA: TGTGCCAGCTCACCCCGGGACAGGGGGCATAACCGGGAGCTGTTTTTT. It specifies CASSPRDRGHNRELFF. The chain uses TRBV18 and TRBJ2-2; 12 bases align to TRBD1. CDR3 length equals 16 residues. With 3 bases clipped from V and 9 bases from J, the junction kept 8 bases outside the gene matches. Per germline, CDR1 KGHSH and CDR2 LQKENI. The full variable domain, with the rest looked up from reference TRBV18 and TRBJ2-2, is NAGVMQNPRHLVRRRGQEARLRCSPMKGHSHVYWYRQLPEEGLKFMVYLQKENIIDESGMPKERFSAEFPKEGPSILRIQQVVRGDSAAYFCASSPRDRGHNRELFFGEGSRLTVL.

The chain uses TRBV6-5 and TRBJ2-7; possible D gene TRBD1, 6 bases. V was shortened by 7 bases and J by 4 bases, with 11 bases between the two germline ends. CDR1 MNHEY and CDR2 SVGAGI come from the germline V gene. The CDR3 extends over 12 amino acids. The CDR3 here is CASTGDRYEQYF. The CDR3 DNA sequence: TGTGCCAGCACAGGGGACCGTTACGAGCAGTACTTC.

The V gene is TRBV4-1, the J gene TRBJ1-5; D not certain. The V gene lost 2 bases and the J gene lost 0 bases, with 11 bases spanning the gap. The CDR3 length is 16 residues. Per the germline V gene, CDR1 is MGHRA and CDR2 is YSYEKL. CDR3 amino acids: CASSQRLGDSNQPQHF. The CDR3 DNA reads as TGCGCCAGCAGCCAAAGGTTAGGAGATAGCAATCAGCCCCAGCATTTT.

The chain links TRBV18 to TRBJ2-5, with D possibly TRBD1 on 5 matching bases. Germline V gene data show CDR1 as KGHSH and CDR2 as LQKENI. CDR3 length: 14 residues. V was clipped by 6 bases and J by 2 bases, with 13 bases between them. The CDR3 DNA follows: TGTGCCAGCTCTCAAGACAGTGGGCAAGAGACCCAGTACTTC. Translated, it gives CASSQDSGQETQYF.

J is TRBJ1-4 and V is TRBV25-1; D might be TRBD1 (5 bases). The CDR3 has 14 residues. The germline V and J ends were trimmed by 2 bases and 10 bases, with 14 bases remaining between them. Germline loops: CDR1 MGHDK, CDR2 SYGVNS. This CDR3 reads CASSEPGDRLKLFF. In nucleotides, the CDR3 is TGTGCCAGCAGTGAACCGGGGGATCGACTAAAACTGTTTTTT.

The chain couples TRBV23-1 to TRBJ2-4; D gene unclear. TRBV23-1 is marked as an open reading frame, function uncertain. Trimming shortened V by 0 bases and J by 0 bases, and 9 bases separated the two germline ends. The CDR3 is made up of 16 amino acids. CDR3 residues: CASSQSRQIAKNIQYF. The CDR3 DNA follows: TGCGCCAGCAGTCAATCGAGGCAAATAGCCAAAAACATTCAGTACTTC.

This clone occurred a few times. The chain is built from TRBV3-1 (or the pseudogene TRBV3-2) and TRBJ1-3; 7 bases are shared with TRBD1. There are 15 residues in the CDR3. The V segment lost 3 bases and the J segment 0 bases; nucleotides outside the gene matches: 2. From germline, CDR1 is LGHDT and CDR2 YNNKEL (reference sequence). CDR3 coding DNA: TGTGCCAGCAGCCAGGGACAGTCCTCTGGAAACACCATATATTTT. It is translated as CASSQGQSSGNTIYF.

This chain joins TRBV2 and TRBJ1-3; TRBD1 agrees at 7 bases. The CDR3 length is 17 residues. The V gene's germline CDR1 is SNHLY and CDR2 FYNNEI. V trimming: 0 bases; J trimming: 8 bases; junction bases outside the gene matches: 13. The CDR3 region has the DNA TGTGCCAGCAGTGAAGCAGTAATACGGACAGGCCATTACACCATATATTTT. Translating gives CASSEAVIRTGHYTIYF.

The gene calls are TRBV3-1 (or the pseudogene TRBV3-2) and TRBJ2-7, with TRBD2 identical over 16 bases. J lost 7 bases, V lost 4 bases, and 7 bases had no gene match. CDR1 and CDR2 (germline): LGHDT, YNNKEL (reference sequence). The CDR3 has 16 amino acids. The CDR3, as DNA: TGTGCCAGCAGCCTCGGGACTAGCGGGGGGGCGAGGGAGCAGTACTTC. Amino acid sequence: CASSLGTSGGAREQYF.

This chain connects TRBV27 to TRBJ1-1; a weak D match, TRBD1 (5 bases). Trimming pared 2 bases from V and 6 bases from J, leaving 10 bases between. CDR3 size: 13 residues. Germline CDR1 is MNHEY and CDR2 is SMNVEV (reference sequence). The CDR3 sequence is CASSLGAGAEAFF. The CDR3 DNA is TGTGCCAGCAGTTTAGGGGCCGGCGCTGAAGCTTTCTTT.

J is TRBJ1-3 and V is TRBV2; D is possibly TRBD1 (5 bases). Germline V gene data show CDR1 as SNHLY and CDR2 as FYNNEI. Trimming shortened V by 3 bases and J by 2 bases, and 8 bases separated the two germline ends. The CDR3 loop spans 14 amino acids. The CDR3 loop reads CASSDRDTGNTIYF. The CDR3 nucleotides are TGTGCCAGCAGTGACAGGGATACTGGAAACACCATATATTTT. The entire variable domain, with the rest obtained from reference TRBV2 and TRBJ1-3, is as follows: EPEVTQTPSHQVTQMGQEVILRCVPISNHLYFYWYRQILGQKVEFLVSFYNNEISEKSEIFDDQFSVERPDGSNFTLKIRSTKLEDSAMYFCASSDRDTGNTIYFGEGSWLTVV.